This T cell receptor beta chain is from a study of naive and memory T cell subsets. General study points: Especially in CD8 cells, naive repertoires contained a few larger clonotypes, possibly CD45RA-re-expressing memory cells.

The germline gives CDR1 MDHEN, CDR2 SYDVKM. Trimming removed 1 base from V and 7 bases from J; junction bases left unmatched: 8. The CDR3 consists of 17 residues. Two oligonucleotides, mixed equimolar, formed the beta constant-region primer covering TRBC1 and TRBC2. Nested alpha and beta constant-region primers with the SP2 primer drove four PCR rounds on ligated cDNA. TCRdb redid the calling of the UMI-ligation and nested PCR reads with MiXCR, one entry per CDR3 protein. This table has 150,000 or so distinct CDR3 sequences, 20% to 25% appearing once. On this clonotype: The antigen remains unidentified.

V usage is TRBV28 and J usage is TRBJ2-2; 11 bases are a match to TRBD2. The material sequenced was naive CD4+ T cells from blood. This clonotype originated in a human donor in good health. DNA for the CDR3: TGTGCCAGCAGTTTATACCTAGCGGGAGGACCGGTCGGGGAGCTGTTTTTT. Residues: CASSLYLAGGPVGELFF. Full variable domain (outside the CDR3, taken from reference TRBV28 and TRBJ2-2): DVKVTQSSRYLVKRTGEKVFLECVQDMDHENMFWYRQDPGLGLRLIYFSYDVKMKEKGDIPEGYSVSREKKERFSLILESASTNQTSMYLCASSLYLAGGPVGELFFGEGSRLTVL.